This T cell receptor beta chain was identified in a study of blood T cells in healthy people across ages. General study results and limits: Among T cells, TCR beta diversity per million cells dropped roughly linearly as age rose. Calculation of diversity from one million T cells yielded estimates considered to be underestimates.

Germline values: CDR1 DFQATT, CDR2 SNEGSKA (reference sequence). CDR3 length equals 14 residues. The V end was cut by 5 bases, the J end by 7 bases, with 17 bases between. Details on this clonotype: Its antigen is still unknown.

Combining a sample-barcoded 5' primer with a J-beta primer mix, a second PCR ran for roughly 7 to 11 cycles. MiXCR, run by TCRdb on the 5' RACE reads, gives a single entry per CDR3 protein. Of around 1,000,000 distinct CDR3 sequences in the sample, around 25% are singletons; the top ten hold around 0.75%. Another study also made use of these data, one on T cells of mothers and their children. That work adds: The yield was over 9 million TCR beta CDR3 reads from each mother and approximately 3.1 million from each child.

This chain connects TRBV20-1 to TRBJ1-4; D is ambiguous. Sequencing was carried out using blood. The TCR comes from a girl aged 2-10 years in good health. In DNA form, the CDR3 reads TGCAGTGCTTATGGCCCCCAGGTCCTTGAAAAACTGTTTTTT. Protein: CSAYGPQVLEKLFF.